These 11 T cell receptor beta chains were sequenced from one sample in a study of cytomegalovirus exposure and HLA in healthy donors (dated by TCRdb to about 2017). The library was built by means of the immunoSEQ multiplex PCR assay. For the multiplex PCR, a mixture combining 60 forward primers for TCR Vbeta segments and 13 reverse primers for TCR Jbeta segments was used. Sourced from immuneACCESS, this table was stored by TCRdb with only in-frame sequences that have V and J called. A share of the clones is absent; for the studies checked, an unresolved V gene accounts for under half, and the remainder has no known explanation. For this sample there are under 100,000 clones; around 74% appear just once. The top ten clonotypes cover over 2% of the sample. The sample taken for sequencing was PBMCs. All receptors come from a boy aged 5-17 years in good health and CMV-seronegative.

The chain links TRBV6-4 to TRBJ2-3; possible D gene TRBD2, 6 bases. Trimming removed 5 bases at V and 1 base at J, with 10 bases between. The CDR3 totals 14 residues. The V gene's germline CDR1 is MRHNA and CDR2 SNTAGT. The CDR3 loop reads CASSTSGGTDTQYF. CDR3 DNA: TGTGCCAGCAGTACATCGGGAGGCACAGATACGCAGTATTTT.

V and J are TRBV7-8 and TRBJ1-4, with D possibly TRBD1 on 5 matching bases. This CDR3 is 16 amino acids long. Germline CDR1 is SGHVS and CDR2 is FQNEAQ. Trimming stripped 5 bases from V and 8 bases from J, with 21 bases between. For the CDR3, the DNA is TGTGCCAGCAGCCCCCATCTCGGCCAGGGAGGGGAAAAACTGTTTTTT. The encoded protein is CASSPHLGQGGEKLFF.

The rearrangement joins TRBV5-1 to TRBJ2-1; 9 bases are a match to TRBD2. Germline V gene sequence: CDR1 SGHRS, CDR2 YFSETQ. V gave up 3 bases and J gave up 0 bases; unmatched junction bases: 10. The CDR3 has 18 residues. The CDR3 DNA reads TGCGCCAGCAGCTATGGATCACTAGCGGGTGACTCCTACAATGAGCAGTTCTTC. Amino acid sequence: CASSYGSLAGDSYNEQFF.

This chain connects TRBV5-4 to TRBJ2-2; 14 nucleotides match TRBD2. In germline, CDR1 is SGHNT, CDR2 YYREEE (reference sequence). The CDR3 extends over 17 amino acids. The V gene end was trimmed by 4 bases and the J gene end by 6 bases; junction bases not matched to a gene: 8. The DNA of the CDR3 is TGTGCCAGCAGCCCGACTAGCGGGGGGGCCATCGCCGGGGAGCTGTTTTTT. It translates to CASSPTSGGAIAGELFF.

The rearrangement joins TRBV25-1 to TRBJ2-5, with a tentative D call TRBD1 (6 bases). Trimming left V 5 bases short and J 2 bases short, with 15 bases between. The CDR3 is 15 amino acids. Germline CDR1 reads MGHDK; CDR2 reads SYGVNS. The CDR3, as DNA: TGTGCCAGCAGTCCCCTCCGGGACAAACAAGAGACCCAGTACTTC. Amino acids: CASSPLRDKQETQYF.

This chain uses TRBV6-5 with TRBJ1-2; no definite D call. CDR3 length: 13 amino acids. Germline V gene data show CDR1 as MNHEY and CDR2 as SVGAGI. Trimming stripped 6 bases from V and 8 bases from J, with 16 bases between. CDR3 sequence: CASRLSLDRGYTF. The CDR3 DNA follows: TGTGCCAGCAGGCTAAGCTTAGATAGAGGCTACACCTTC.

V is TRBV18 and J is TRBJ1-5; D is perhaps TRBD1 (5 bases). This CDR3 is built from 13 residues. The ends were cut back, 9 bases at V and 2 bases at J, with 11 bases in the middle. Germline loops: CDR1 KGHSH, CDR2 LQKENI. The CDR3, as DNA: TGTGCCAGTTCCCCGGGGGGCAATCAGCCCCAGCATTTT. It specifies CASSPGGNQPQHF.

V is TRBV28 and J is TRBJ1-1; 7 bases line up with TRBD1. The V segment lost 5 bases and the J segment 0 bases; nucleotides outside the gene matches: 6. Per the germline V gene, CDR1 is MDHEN and CDR2 is SYDVKM. The CDR3 consists of 15 residues. CDR3 in amino acids: CASSDWGQLNTEAFF. The CDR3 coding sequence is TGTGCCAGCAGTGACTGGGGACAGCTGAACACTGAAGCTTTCTTT. The full variable domain, with the rest looked up from reference TRBV28 and TRBJ1-1, is DVKVTQSSRYLVKRTGEKVFLECVQDMDHENMFWYRQDPGLGLRLIYFSYDVKMKEKGDIPEGYSVSREKKERFSLILESASTNQTSMYLCASSDWGQLNTEAFFGQGTRLTVV.

The chain has TRBV10-2 and TRBJ1-1, with D possibly being TRBD1 (6 bases). Germline CDR1 is WSHSY and CDR2 is SAAADI. The CDR3 has 16 residues. V dropped 5 bases and J dropped 3 bases, with 19 bases sitting between them. DNA for the CDR3: TGCGCCAGCAGTTTGATCTGGACAGCCGAGGACACTGAAGCTTTCTTT. Protein: CASSLIWTAEDTEAFF.

Only one count was recorded for this clone. The rearrangement links TRBV7-2 to TRBJ1-5, with D unresolved. V was cut by 1 base and J by 0 bases, with 7 bases left in between. The CDR3 length is 15 residues. CDR1 is SGHTA and CDR2 is FQGNSA in the germline V gene. This CDR3 is CASSLGGNSNQPQHF. The DNA for the CDR3 is TGTGCCAGCAGCTTAGGAGGGAATAGCAATCAGCCCCAGCATTTT.

The gene calls are TRBV7-2 and TRBJ1-1; TRBD1 matches 7 bases. Germline CDR1 reads SGHTA; CDR2 reads FQGNSA. Trimming removed 2 bases from V and 7 bases from J; junction bases left unmatched: 7. The CDR3 runs to 14 residues. Here the CDR3 reads CASSLQTGAIEAFF. The CDR3 DNA sequence: TGTGCCAGCAGCTTACAAACAGGGGCGATTGAAGCTTTCTTT.